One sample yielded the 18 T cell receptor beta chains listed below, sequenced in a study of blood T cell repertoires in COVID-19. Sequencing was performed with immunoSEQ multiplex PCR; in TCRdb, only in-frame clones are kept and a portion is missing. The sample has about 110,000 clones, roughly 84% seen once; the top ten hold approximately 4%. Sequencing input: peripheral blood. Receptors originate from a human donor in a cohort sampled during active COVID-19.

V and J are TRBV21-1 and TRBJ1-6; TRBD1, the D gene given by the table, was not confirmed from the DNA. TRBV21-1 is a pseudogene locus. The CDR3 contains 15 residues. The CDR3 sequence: CASSKYSQGNSPLHF. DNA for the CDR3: TGTGCCAGCAGCAAATATAGCCAGGGGAATTCACCCCTCCACTTT.

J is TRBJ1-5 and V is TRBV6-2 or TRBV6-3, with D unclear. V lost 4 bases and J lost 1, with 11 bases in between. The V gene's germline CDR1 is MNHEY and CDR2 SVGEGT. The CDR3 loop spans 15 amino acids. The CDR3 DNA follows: TGTGCCAGCAGTTCCCGACTAACGAGCAATCAGCCCCAGCATTTT. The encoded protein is CASSSRLTSNQPQHF.

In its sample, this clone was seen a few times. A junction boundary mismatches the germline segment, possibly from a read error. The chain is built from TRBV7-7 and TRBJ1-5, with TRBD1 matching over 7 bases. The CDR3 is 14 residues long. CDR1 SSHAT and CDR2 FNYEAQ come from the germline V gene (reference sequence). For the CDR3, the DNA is TGTGCTAGCAGAAAGGGGACAGGCAATCAGCCCCAGCATTTT. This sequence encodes CASRKGTGNQPQHF.

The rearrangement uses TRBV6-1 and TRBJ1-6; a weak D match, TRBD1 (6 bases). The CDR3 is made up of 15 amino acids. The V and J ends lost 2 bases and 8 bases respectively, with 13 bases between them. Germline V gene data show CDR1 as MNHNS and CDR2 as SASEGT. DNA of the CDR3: TGTGCCAGCAGTGAACTCGGGGGGCTGGATTCACCCCTCCACTTT. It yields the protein CASSELGGLDSPLHF.

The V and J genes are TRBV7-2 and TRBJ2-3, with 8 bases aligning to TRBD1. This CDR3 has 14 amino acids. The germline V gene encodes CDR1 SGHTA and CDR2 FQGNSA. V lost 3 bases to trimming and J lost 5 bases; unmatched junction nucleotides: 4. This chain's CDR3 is CASSFQGAGDTQYF. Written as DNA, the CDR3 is TGTGCCAGCAGCTTCCAGGGGGCTGGAGATACGCAGTATTTT.

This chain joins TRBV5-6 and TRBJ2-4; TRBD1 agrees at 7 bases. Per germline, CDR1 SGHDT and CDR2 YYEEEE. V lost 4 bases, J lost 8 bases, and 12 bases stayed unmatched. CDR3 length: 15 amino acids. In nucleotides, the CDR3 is TGTGCCAGCAGCCTGGAGAGGGGGCTGTTAGACATTCAGTACTTC. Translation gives CASSLERGLLDIQYF.

The CDR3 loop reads CASSPWTGGSSGANVLTF. DNA for the CDR3: TGTGCCAGCAGTCCGTGGACAGGGGGCAGCTCTGGGGCCAACGTCCTGACTTTC. The V call is TRBV6-2 or TRBV6-3, the J call TRBJ2-6; 11 bases are a match to TRBD1. CDR1 and CDR2 from the germline V gene are MNHEY and SVGEGT. The ends lost 5 bases at V and 0 bases at J; junction bases unmatched: 6. The CDR3 is 18 amino acids.

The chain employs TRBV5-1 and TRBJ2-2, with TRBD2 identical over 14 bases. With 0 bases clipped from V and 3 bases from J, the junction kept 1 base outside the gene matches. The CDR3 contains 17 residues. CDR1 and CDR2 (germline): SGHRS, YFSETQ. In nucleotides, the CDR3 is TGCGCCAGCAGCTTGGCGACTAGCGGGAGGGACACCGGGGAGCTGTTTTTT. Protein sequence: CASSLATSGRDTGELFF. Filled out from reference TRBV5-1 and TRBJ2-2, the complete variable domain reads KAGVTQTPRYLIKTRGQQVTLSCSPISGHRSVSWYQQTPGQGLQFLFEYFSETQRNKGNFPGRFSGRQFSNSRSEMNVSTLELGDSALYLCASSLATSGRDTGELFFGEGSRLTVL.

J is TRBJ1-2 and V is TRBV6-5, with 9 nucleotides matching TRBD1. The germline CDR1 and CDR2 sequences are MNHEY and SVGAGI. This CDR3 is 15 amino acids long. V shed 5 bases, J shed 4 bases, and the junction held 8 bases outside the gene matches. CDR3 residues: CASSPEGTGSYGYTF. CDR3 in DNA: TGTGCCAGCAGTCCAGAAGGGACAGGGTCCTATGGCTACACCTTC.

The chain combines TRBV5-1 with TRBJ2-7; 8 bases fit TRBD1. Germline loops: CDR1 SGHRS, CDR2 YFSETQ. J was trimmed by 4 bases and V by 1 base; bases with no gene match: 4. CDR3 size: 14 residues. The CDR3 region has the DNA TGCGCCAGCAGCTTGTCTGGGACAGGATACGAGCAGTACGTC. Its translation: CASSLSGTGYEQYV.

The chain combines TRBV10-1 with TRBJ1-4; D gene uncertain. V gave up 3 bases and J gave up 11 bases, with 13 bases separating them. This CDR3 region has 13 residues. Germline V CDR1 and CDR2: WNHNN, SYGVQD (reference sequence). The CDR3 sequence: CASSDTGSRKLFF. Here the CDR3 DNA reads TGCGCCAGCAGTGATACTGGTTCGCGGAAACTGTTTTTT.

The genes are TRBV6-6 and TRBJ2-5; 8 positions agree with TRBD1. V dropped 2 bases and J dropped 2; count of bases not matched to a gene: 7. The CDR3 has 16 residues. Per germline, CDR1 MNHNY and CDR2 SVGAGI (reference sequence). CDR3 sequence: CASSYRTGSLQETQYF. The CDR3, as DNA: TGTGCCAGCAGTTACCGGACAGGGTCTCTTCAAGAGACCCAGTACTTC.

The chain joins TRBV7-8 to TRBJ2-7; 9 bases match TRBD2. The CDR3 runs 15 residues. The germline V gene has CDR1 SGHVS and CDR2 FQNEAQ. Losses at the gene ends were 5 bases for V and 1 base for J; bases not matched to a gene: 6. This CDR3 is CASSPRTSVSYEQYV. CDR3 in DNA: TGTGCCAGCAGCCCTCGGACTAGCGTGTCCTACGAGCAGTACGTC.

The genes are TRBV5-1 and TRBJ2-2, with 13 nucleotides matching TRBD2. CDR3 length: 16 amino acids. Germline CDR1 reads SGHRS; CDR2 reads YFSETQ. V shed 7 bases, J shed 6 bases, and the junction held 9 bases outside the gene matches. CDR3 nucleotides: TGCGCCAGCGCTGGACTAGCGGGAGTAGGGGCCGGGGAGCTGTTTTTT. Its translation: CASAGLAGVGAGELFF.

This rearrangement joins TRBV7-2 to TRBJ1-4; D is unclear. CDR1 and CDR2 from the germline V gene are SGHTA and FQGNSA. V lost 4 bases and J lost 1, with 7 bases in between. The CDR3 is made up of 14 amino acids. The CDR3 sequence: CASSSGETNEKLFF. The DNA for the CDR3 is TGTGCCAGCAGCTCCGGGGAAACTAATGAAAAACTGTTTTTT.

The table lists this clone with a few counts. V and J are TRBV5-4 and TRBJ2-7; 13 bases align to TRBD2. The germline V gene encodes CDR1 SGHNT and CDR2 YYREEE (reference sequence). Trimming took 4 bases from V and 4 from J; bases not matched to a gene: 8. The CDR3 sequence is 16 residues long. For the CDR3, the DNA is TGTGCCAGCAGCATGAGGACTAGCGGGAGAGTGTACGAGCAGTACTTC. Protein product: CASSMRTSGRVYEQYF.

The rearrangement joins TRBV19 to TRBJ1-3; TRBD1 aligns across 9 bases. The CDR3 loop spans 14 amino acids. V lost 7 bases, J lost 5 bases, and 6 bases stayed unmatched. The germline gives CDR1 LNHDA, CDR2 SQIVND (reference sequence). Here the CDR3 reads CASTSQGARNTIYF. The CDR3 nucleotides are TGTGCCAGTACGTCACAGGGGGCTCGAAACACCATATATTTT.

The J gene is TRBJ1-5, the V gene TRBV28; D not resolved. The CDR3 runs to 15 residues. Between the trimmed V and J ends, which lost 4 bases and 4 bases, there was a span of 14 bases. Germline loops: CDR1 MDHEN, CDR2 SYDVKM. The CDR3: CASSSYRSENQPQHF. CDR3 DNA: TGTGCCAGCAGTTCGTATAGGAGCGAAAATCAGCCCCAGCATTTT.